This record looks at one TCR beta chain sequence and its context. This receptor's antigen is unknown. No much larger clone is present one base from it, and per-base qualities are unavailable. The record originates from a study of healthy donors' naive CD4 and CD8 T cells (dated by TCRdb to between 2015 and 2017). For the wider study: Donor selection covered three age groups (20-25, 40-50 and 60-70 years) with six people in each, and the resulting cohort had a mean age of 44 and was half female. The TCR alpha libraries followed the same workflow as the beta chain, except for a newly designed primer set that covered all functional IMGT alpha gene variants. Rearranged TCR alpha and beta chains from naive CD4+ and CD8+ T cells were sequenced in the study to test how TCR variation relates to lineage commitment. Peripheral blood mononuclear cells were collected from 20 or so healthy, unrelated individuals. The donors were HLA-typed by sequencing at HLA-A, -B, -C, -DRB1, -DQB1 and -DPB1, using the SBTexcellerator protocol, an ABI3130xl analyzer and SBTengine software.

Sequencing was performed on a 454 GS FLX Titanium. A previously published linear amplification protocol was used to build TCR libraries from around 460 ng of total RNA. Sequencing was performed on the Roche/454 Genome Sequencer with Titanium chemistry. The original methods were these. From five or six of the healthy donors, a total of 75,000 to 90,000 rearranged TCR alpha transcripts were sequenced. Unique TCR clonotypes were defined by the CDR3 junction under IMGT nomenclature, and duplicate transcripts were removed. Using logistic regression in R 2.13.0, the researchers modeled CD4 versus CD8 status as a function of V and J genes, with an adjustment for donor effects and a Bonferroni correction for multiple testing. TCRdb redid the processing of the public reads, applying fastp at Q25 and MiXCR, and retained in-frame beta chains. Rows are combined by CDR3 protein, so each entry shows the most common genes and DNA. TCRdb, not the original authors, processed these V and J calls. The sample profile shows around 180,000 distinct CDR3 sequences; about 74% of them were found once. The ten largest clonotypes hold 2% to 2.5% of the sample.

On the study overall, not on this receptor specifically: In both chains, CD4+ lineage was associated with a positively charged CDR3 and CD8+ lineage with a negatively charged CDR3. Most V and J gene segments were reportedly biased between naive CD4+ and CD8+ cells, consistently across donors and independent of HLA genotype. Because alpha and beta chains were sequenced in bulk and could not be paired, combined chain effects were not evaluated. The study did not directly address possible repertoire bias arising from homeostatic proliferation of naive T cells. Taken together, V genes, J genes and CDR3 charge appeared to account for 10% to 15% of the variance in CD4/CD8 propensity, mostly acting in an additive way.

Cells with a CD4+CD8-CD45RO-CD45RA+ profile were isolated by FACS and defined as naive CD4+ T cells, and those with a CD8+CD4-CD45RA+CD27bright profile were defined as naive CD8+ T cells. Antibodies against CD4 (RPA-T4), CD8 (SK1), CD27 (O323), CD45RA (HI100) and CD45RO (UCHL1) were used for sorting. CDR1 is given as LNHDA and CDR2 as SQIVND, both from the germline V gene (reference sequence). Measured from the cysteine to the phenylalanine, the CDR3 is 15 residues long. Only the CDR3 DNA stays, 45 bases, in frame from base 1. Germline trimming amounts to 5 bases on V and 8 bases on J, with 13 as the count of junction bases outside the gene matches.

The sequence is built from TRBV19 and TRBJ1-2; 8 middle bases align to TRBD1. Sample: naive CD4+ and CD8+ T cells sorted from blood, pooled from several donors. In the paper's terms, the cell subset or site label means: FACS-sorted naive CD4+ (CD45RO-CD45RA+) and naive CD8+ (CD45RA+CD27bright) T cells. This receptor was taken from a pool of human donors in good health; the sample pools cells from several healthy donors. The CDR3 protein is CASSSYSSGGIGYTF. The sequence in DNA is TGTGCCAGTAGTTCTTACTCTTCAGGGGGCATAGGCTACACCTTC.